The subject of this entry is one T cell receptor beta chain. Its antigen is still unknown. The CDR3 is 14 amino acids. V lost 6 bases and J 5 bases, leaving 14 bases between the germline ends. The germline gives CDR1 MGHRA, CDR2 YSYEKL. This specimen comes from a study of graft-versus-host responses after intestinal transplantation. Study details: Induction using anti-thymocyte globulin, followed by tacrolimus and steroids for two to three years, was given to all recipients. Findings and limits, study-wide: An association linked early post-transplant HvG declines with peak circulating GvH clone levels. Recipient marrow harbored GvH clones, some of which surfaced first in ileum or blood.

Using immunoSEQ multiplex PCR, the repertoire was profiled, and TCRdb retains in-frame clones only, with some absent. Of about 86,000 clones in the sample, less than 90% were seen once. This sample comprised unstimulated CD4+ T cells sorted from spleen or lymph node cells, obtained before transplant. This rearrangement joins TRBV4-1 to TRBJ2-1, with D possibly matching TRBD1 (6 bases). This TCR was sampled from a human donor who was the organ donor for an intestinal transplant. The CDR3 protein is CASRRGFANNEQFF. CDR3 sequence (DNA): TGCGCCAGCAGAAGGGGGTTCGCAAACAATGAGCAGTTCTTC.